These T cell receptor beta chains were read from a single sample in a study of radiation and T cells in renal cell carcinoma. Here immunoSEQ multiplex PCR was the method, and the copy in TCRdb shows in-frame clones only, minus some. The table shows roughly 58,000 clones, with 65% to 80% occurring only once. The sequenced sample was blood, obtained from a patient whose treatment included radiotherapy and nephrectomy. Source of these receptors: a man aged 60 to 75 with renal cell carcinoma. Both conserved end residues are part of each CDR3. A D gene is named only where the DNA matches it firmly. The size entry is marked missing in some rows and otherwise reads once, few, many or a size class.

d_call clone_size j_call v_call cdr3_aa cdr3_nt
. . TRBJ2-3 TRBV7-9 CASSFLPVSTDTQYF TGTGCCAGCAGCTTCCTGCCGGTTAGCACAGATACGCAGTATTTT
. . TRBJ2-2 TRBV6-1 CASREGNTGELFF TGTGCCAGCAGAGAGGGGAACACCGGGGAGCTGTTTTTT
TRBD1 . TRBJ1-2 TRBV20-1 CSPRQGAGYTF TGCAGTCCCCGCCAGGGGGCGGGCTACACCTTC
. . TRBJ2-2 TRBV14 CASSQDRWAGELFF TGTGCCAGCAGCCAAGACCGGTGGGCCGGGGAGCTGTTTTTT
. few TRBJ2-4 TRBV4-3 CASSQAAGKGIQYF TGCGCCAGCAGCCAAGCCGCGGGGAAGGGCATTCAGTACTTC
TRBD1 . TRBJ2-1 TRBV7-3 CASATDRGDEQFF TGTGCCAGCGCTACGGACAGGGGCGATGAGCAGTTCTTC
TRBD1 . TRBJ1-3 TRBV10-2 CASSGTVFPSGNTIYF TGCGCCAGCAGCGGGACAGTTTTCCCCTCTGGAAACACCATATATTTT
TRBD1 . TRBJ2-2 TRBV6-5 CASRLGQGDTGELFF TGTGCCAGCAGACTCGGACAGGGGGACACCGGGGAGCTGTTTTTT
TRBD2 . TRBJ2-2 TRBV7-2 CASSPLSGGGTGELFF TGTGCCAGCAGCCCTCTAAGCGGGGGTGGTACCGGGGAGCTGTTTTTT
. few TRBJ1-5 TRBV10-3 CAISESTGQPQHF TGTGCCATCAGTGAGTCGACGGGGCAGCCCCAGCATTTT
. . TRBJ2-1 TRBV19 CASSIPGRGGPAKQFF TGTGCCAGTAGTATTCCGGGTCGCGGGGGCCCTGCCAAGCAGTTCTTC
TRBD1 . TRBJ1-4 TRBV7-9 CASRVGTGEEKLFF TGTGCCAGCAGGGTGGGGACAGGGGAAGAAAAACTGTTTTTT
TRBD1 . TRBJ1-1 TRBV6-1 CASSAADRRNTEAFF TGTGCCAGCAGTGCTGCGGACAGGCGGAACACTGAAGCTTTCTTT
TRBD2 . TRBJ2-5 TRBV7-7 CASSPGIAGVQETQYF TGTGCCAGCAGCCCCGGCATAGCGGGGGTCCAAGAGACCCAGTACTTC
. . TRBJ1-5 TRBV19 CASSRVGSNQPQHF TGTGCCAGTAGCCGAGTGGGTAGCAATCAGCCCCAGCATTTT
. . TRBJ2-3 TRBV5-4 CASSLGTGGGSDTQYF TGTGCCAGCAGCTTGGGTACGGGTGGGGGGTCAGATACGCAGTATTTT
. . TRBJ2-1 TRBV19 CASNPAADSYNEQFF TGTGCCAGTAACCCAGCAGCGGACTCCTACAATGAGCAGTTCTTC
. . TRBJ2-5 TRBV23-1 CASRDLTEFQETQYF TGCGCCAGCAGAGACCTTACAGAATTCCAAGAGACCCAGTACTTC
. once TRBJ2-5 TRBV20-1 CGGQVQETQYF TGCGGGGGGCAGGTACAAGAGACCCAGTACTTC
TRBD1 . TRBJ2-7 TRBV5-6 CASSSGQIHYEQYF TGTGCCAGCAGCTCGGGACAGATCCACTACGAGCAGTACTTC
. once TRBJ1-5 TRBV5-6 CASSLGRTNQPQHF TGTGCCAGCAGCCTAGGACGGACAAATCAGCCCCAGCATTTT
TRBD2 . TRBJ2-1 TRBV6-4 CASSENGLASSYNEQFF TGTGCCAGCAGCGAAAACGGACTAGCGAGCTCCTACAATGAGCAGTTCTTC
. . TRBJ1-1 TRBV5-1 CASTSSGMNTEAFF TGCGCCAGCACCAGTTCAGGGATGAACACTGAAGCTTTCTTT
. . TRBJ2-5 TRBV7-6 CASSLPQETQYF TGTGCCAGCAGCCTACCCCAAGAGACCCAGTACTTC
. . TRBJ1-2 TRBV19 CASSPGRNYGYTF TGTGCCAGTTCTCCGGGCCGCAACTATGGCTACACCTTC
. . TRBJ1-3 TRBV9 CARLGLNSGNTIYF TGTGCCAGGTTGGGACTGAACTCTGGAAACACCATATATTTT
TRBD1 . TRBJ1-1 TRBV5-1 CASSLDIQGASEAFF TGCGCCAGCAGCTTGGATATTCAGGGGGCGTCTGAAGCTTTCTTT
. . TRBJ2-3 TRBV5-5 CASSPGTPLTFQRTDTQYF TGTGCCAGCAGCCCGGGAACCCCACTCACCTTCCAACGCACAGATACGCAGTATTTT
. . TRBJ2-1 TRBV6-1 CASSPTAHRNNEQFF TGTGCCAGCAGCCCGACAGCCCACAGAAACAATGAGCAGTTCTTC
. medium-sized TRBJ2-7 TRBV6-5 CASSVQGGGEQYF TGTGCCAGTTCCGTCCAGGGTGGCGGGGAGCAGTACTTC
. . TRBJ1-3 TRBV7-2 CASSLTSRGGLSSGNTIYF TGTGCCAGCAGCTTAACGTCCCGCGGGGGCCTGTCCTCTGGAAACACCATATATTTT
. . TRBJ2-6 TRBV5-8 CASSLRSSGANVLTF TGTGCCAGCAGCTTAAGATCCTCCGGGGCCAACGTCCTGACTTTC
. . TRBJ1-2 TRBV6-6 CASRQESYGYTF TGTGCCAGCAGGCAGGAGTCCTATGGCTACACCTTC
. once TRBJ2-3 TRBV5-4 CASRTGTDTQYF TGTGCCAGCAGAACGGGCACAGATACGCAGTATTTT
. . TRBJ2-6 TRBV30 CAWSFGSGANVLTF TGTGCCTGGAGTTTTGGGTCTGGGGCCAACGTCCTGACTTTC
. . TRBJ2-3 TRBV6-6 CACAARVLTTDTQYF TGTGCCTGCGCCGCGAGGGTCCTAACCACAGATACGCAGTATTTT
. . TRBJ2-5 TRBV11-2 CASSWDFQETQYF TGTGCCAGCAGTTGGGACTTCCAAGAGACCCAGTACTTC
TRBD2 . TRBJ2-1 TRBV29-1 CSVVGGRRLAGVHEQFF TGCAGCGTTGTAGGGGGGAGAAGACTAGCGGGAGTTCATGAGCAGTTCTTC
TRBD1 . TRBJ1-6 TRBV28 CASSQGANSPLHF TGTGCCAGCTCACAGGGGGCGAATTCACCCCTCCACTTT
. . TRBJ2-3 TRBV6-5 CASSYGGGPTDTQYF TGTGCCAGCAGTTACGGCGGGGGCCCAACAGATACGCAGTATTTT
TRBD2 . TRBJ2-2 TRBV5-6 CASSSAVRRGVTGELFF TGTGCCAGCAGCTCCGCCGTACGGCGGGGGGTCACCGGGGAGCTGTTTTTT
TRBD2 . TRBJ2-1 TRBV5-1 CASSSQAGETYNEQFF TGCGCCAGCAGCTCCCAAGCGGGAGAGACGTACAATGAGCAGTTCTTC
. . TRBJ1-2 TRBV6-5 CASSYSSGLNYGYTF TGTGCCAGCAGTTACTCTTCTGGGCTGAACTATGGCTACACCTTC
TRBD1 . TRBJ2-6 TRBV18 CASSWAGTGVSGANVLTF TGTGCCAGCTCATGGGCTGGGACAGGCGTCTCTGGGGCCAACGTCCTGACTTTC
. . TRBJ2-1 TRBV7-9 CASSLRPASYNEQFF TGCGCCAGCAGCCTACGACCCGCTTCCTACAATGAGCAGTTCTTC
. . TRBJ2-7 TRBV15 CATSRGAISYEQYF TGTGCCACCAGCAGAGGGGCCATCTCCTACGAGCAGTACTTC
TRBD2 . TRBJ2-5 TRBV25-1 CASSGWAGGSGETQYF TGTGCCAGCTCCGGGTGGGCGGGAGGCTCCGGGGAGACCCAGTACTTC
. . TRBJ1-2 TRBV5-4 CASSLGGGKPYFNYGYTF TGTGCCAGCAGCTTGGGGGGAGGTAAACCTTACTTTAACTATGGCTACACCTTC
TRBD1 . TRBJ1-1 TRBV13 CASSSHRGGEAFF TGTGCCAGCAGCTCACACAGGGGCGGTGAAGCTTTCTTT